These 7 T cell receptor beta chains were sequenced from one sample in a study of T cell changes during pregnancy in multiple sclerosis (dated by TCRdb to 2018 to 2020). Library prep was done by the immunoSEQ multiplex PCR assay. Not all clones reach the TCRdb copy of this immuneACCESS table, which keeps in-frame sequences only. Checked studies attribute under half of the gap to unresolved V genes and leave the rest unexplained. Recorded for this sample are some 43,000 clones; about nine tenths of them occurred a single time. More than 8.5% of the sample lies in the top ten. Sample: CD8+ T cells from peripheral blood mononuclear cells, taken in the first trimester of pregnancy. These receptors were obtained from a female donor with multiple sclerosis, enrolled in a pregnancy study.

V gene TRBV29-1 combines with J gene TRBJ1-1; TRBD1 matches 7 bases. This CDR3 is 12 amino acids long. CDR1 SQVTM and CDR2 ANQGSEA come from the germline V gene. The junction had 8 bases not matched to a gene; V was cut back by 7 bases and J by 6 bases. The CDR3 reads CSAAGGLAEAFF. As DNA, the CDR3 is TGCAGCGCGGCAGGGGGTTTGGCTGAAGCTTTCTTT.

The chain joins TRBV6-5 to TRBJ2-1; possible D gene TRBD1, 5 bases. The germline V and J ends were trimmed by 5 bases and 5 bases, with 10 bases remaining between them. The CDR3 sequence is 13 residues long. Germline V gives CDR1 MNHEY, CDR2 SVGAGI. The CDR3 DNA sequence: TGTGCCAGCAGTACCACAGGAAACAATGAGCAGTTCTTC. Translating it yields CASSTTGNNEQFF.

This clone has at least ten counts. The gene calls are TRBV4-2 and TRBJ2-1; D unclear. This CDR3 comprises 16 residues. The V end lost 0 bases, the J end lost 0 bases, and 9 bases lay between the germline ends. Germline V gives CDR1 LGHNA, CDR2 YNFKEQ. This CDR3 is CASSQDAASSYNEQFF. The CDR3 nucleotides are TGTGCCAGCAGCCAAGATGCCGCGAGCTCCTACAATGAGCAGTTCTTC.

The CDR3 region has the DNA TGTGCCAGCGGGTTTTCAGGGGTGAACACTGAAGCTTTCTTT. Translating gives CASGFSGVNTEAFF. The V and J genes are TRBV6-5 and TRBJ1-1; tentative D call: TRBD1 (6 bases). Deletions cut 8 bases from V and 0 bases from J, with 13 bases between. Germline CDR1 MNHEY, CDR2 SVGAGI. The CDR3 runs to 14 residues.

This rearrangement joins TRBV7-9 to TRBJ2-4; no clear D. Germline values: CDR1 SEHNR, CDR2 FQNEAQ (reference sequence). V was clipped by 4 bases and J by 11 bases, with 18 bases between them. This CDR3 is 14 amino acids long. Written as DNA, the CDR3 is TGTGCCAGCAGCTCAATAGATCCCGGCCAGGTTCAGTACTTC. It encodes CASSSIDPGQVQYF.

V usage is TRBV27 and J usage is TRBJ2-1, with 11 bases fitting TRBD2. Germline CDR1 is MNHEY and CDR2 is SMNVEV (reference sequence). Losses at the gene ends were 6 bases for V and 4 bases for J; bases not matched to a gene: 5. The CDR3 extends over 15 amino acids. This CDR3 reads CASSTTSGGYNEQFF. The CDR3 region has the DNA TGTGCCAGCAGCACCACTAGCGGGGGTTACAATGAGCAGTTCTTC.

The chain joins TRBV5-1 to TRBJ1-6, with TRBD1 as a possible D gene (6 bases). The CDR3 has 15 amino acids. CDR1 SGHRS and CDR2 YFSETQ come from the germline V gene. V was shortened by 1 base and J by 8 bases, with 13 bases between the two germline ends. CDR3 coding DNA: TGCGCCAGCAGCTTGATTAGGCCAGGGGATTCACCCCTCCACTTT. This sequence encodes CASSLIRPGDSPLHF.